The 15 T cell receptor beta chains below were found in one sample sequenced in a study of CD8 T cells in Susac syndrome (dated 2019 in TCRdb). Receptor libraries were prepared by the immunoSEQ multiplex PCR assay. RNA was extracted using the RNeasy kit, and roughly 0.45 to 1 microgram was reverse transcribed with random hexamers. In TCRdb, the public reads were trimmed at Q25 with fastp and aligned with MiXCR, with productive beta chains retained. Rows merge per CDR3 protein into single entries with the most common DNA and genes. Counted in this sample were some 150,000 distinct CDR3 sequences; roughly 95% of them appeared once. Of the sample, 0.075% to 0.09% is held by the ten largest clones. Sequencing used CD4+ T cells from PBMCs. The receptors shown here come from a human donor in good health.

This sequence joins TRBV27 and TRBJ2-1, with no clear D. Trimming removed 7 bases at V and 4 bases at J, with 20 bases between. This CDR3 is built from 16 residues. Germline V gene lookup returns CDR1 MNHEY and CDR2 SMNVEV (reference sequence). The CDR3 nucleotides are TGTGCCAGCAACGAAGCTGCCCCCTTGGGTTACAATGAGCAGTTCTTC. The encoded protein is CASNEAAPLGYNEQFF.

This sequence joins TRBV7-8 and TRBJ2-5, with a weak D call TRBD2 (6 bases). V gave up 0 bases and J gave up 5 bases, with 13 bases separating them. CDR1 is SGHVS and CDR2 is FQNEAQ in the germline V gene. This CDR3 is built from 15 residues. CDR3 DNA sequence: TGTGCCAGCAGCTTAGCAGGGGCTAGCGTCGAGACCCAGTACTTC. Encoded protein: CASSLAGASVETQYF.

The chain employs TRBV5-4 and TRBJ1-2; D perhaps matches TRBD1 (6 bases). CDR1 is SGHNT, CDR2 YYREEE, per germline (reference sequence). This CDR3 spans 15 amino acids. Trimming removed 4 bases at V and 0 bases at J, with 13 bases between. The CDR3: CASSTGQLPNYGYTF. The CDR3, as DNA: TGTGCCAGCAGCACTGGACAGTTACCTAACTATGGCTACACCTTC.

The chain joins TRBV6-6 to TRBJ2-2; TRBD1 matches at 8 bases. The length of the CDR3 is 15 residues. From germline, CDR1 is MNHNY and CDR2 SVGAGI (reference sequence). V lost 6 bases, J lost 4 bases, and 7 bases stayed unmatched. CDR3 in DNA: TGTGCCAGCAGCTACAGGGGGAGGTCCACCGGGGAGCTGTTTTTT. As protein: CASSYRGRSTGELFF.

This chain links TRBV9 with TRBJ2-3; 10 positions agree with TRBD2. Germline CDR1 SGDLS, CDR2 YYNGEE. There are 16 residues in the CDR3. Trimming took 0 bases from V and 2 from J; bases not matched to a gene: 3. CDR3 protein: CASSVASGSYTDTQYF. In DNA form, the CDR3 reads TGTGCCAGCAGCGTAGCTAGCGGGAGTTACACAGATACGCAGTATTTT. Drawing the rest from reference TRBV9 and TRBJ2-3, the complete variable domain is DSGVTQTPKHLITATGQRVTLRCSPRSGDLSVYWYQQSLDQGLQFLIQYYNGEERAKGNILERFSAQQFPDLHSELNLSSLELGDSALYFCASSVASGSYTDTQYFGPGTRLTVL.

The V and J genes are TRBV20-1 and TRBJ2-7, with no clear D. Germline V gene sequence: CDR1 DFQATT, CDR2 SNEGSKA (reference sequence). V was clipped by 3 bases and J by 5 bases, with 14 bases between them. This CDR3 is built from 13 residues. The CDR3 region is CSASLLAGHEQYF. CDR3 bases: TGCAGTGCTAGTCTCTTGGCCGGGCACGAGCAGTACTTC.

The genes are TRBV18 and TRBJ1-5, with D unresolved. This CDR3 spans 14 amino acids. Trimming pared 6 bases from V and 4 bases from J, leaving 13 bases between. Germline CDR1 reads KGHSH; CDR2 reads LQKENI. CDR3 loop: CASSPSDSNQPQHF. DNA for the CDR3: TGTGCCAGCTCTCCGAGCGATTCAAATCAGCCCCAGCATTTT.

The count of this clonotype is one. The CDR3 sequence: CASIDGLAGRETQYF. The DNA of the CDR3 is TGTGCCAGCATCGACGGTCTAGCGGGAAGAGAGACCCAGTACTTC. The J gene is TRBJ2-5, the V gene TRBV6-5; 9 bases map to TRBD2. Per germline, CDR1 MNHEY and CDR2 SVGAGI. The ends lost 7 bases at V and 4 bases at J; junction bases unmatched: 10. This CDR3 has 15 amino acids.

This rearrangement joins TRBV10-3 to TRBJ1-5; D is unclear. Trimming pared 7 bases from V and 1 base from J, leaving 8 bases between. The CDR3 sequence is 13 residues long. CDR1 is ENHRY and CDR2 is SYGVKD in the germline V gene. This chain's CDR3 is CAITGVSNQPQHF. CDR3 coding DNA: TGTGCCATCACTGGGGTCAGCAATCAGCCCCAGCATTTT.

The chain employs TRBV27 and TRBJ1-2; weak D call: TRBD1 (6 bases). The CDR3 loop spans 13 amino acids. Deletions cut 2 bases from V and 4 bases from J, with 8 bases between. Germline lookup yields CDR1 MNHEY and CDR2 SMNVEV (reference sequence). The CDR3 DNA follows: TGTGCCAGCAGTTTAACAGGGCTCTATGGCTACACCTTC. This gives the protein CASSLTGLYGYTF.

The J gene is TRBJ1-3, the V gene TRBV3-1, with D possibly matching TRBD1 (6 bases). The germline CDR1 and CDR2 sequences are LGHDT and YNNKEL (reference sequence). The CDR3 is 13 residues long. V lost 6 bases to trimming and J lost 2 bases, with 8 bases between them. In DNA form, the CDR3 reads TGTGCCAGCAGGGACAGCCCTGGAAACACCATATATTTT. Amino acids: CASRDSPGNTIYF.

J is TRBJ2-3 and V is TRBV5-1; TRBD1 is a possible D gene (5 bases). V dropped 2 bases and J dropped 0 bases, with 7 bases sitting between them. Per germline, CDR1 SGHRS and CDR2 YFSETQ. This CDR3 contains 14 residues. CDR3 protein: CASSLQESTDTQYF. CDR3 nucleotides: TGCGCCAGCAGCTTACAGGAAAGCACAGATACGCAGTATTTT. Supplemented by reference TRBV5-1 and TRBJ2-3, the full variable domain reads KAGVTQTPRYLIKTRGQQVTLSCSPISGHRSVSWYQQTPGQGLQFLFEYFSETQRNKGNFPGRFSGRQFSNSRSEMNVSTLELGDSALYLCASSLQESTDTQYFGPGTRLTVL.

CDR3 protein: CSAPRGLAGELESGELFF. CDR3 nucleotides: TGCAGTGCTCCCAGGGGACTAGCGGGAGAATTAGAATCCGGGGAGCTGTTTTTT. The J gene is TRBJ2-2, the V gene TRBV20-1, with TRBD2 matching 14 bases. CDR1 and CDR2 from the germline V gene are DFQATT and SNEGSKA (reference sequence). The CDR3 extends over 18 amino acids. V was pared by 5 bases and J by 6 bases, with 14 bases of the junction left unmatched.

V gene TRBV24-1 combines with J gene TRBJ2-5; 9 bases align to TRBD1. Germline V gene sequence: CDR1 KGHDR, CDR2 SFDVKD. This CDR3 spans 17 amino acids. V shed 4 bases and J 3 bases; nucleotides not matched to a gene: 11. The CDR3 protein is CATSDRRDRVWEETQYF. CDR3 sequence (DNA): TGTGCCACCAGTGACCGCCGGGACAGGGTTTGGGAAGAGACCCAGTACTTC.

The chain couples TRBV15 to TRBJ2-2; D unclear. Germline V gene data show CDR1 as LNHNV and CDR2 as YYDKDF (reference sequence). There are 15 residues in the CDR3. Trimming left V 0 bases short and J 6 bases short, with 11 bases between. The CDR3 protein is CATSREAGLAGELFF. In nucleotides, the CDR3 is TGTGCCACCAGCAGAGAGGCCGGTCTGGCCGGGGAGCTGTTTTTT.